A selection of T cell receptor beta chains follows, all from one sample in a study of blood T cell repertoires in COVID-19. Sequencing used immunoSEQ multiplex PCR; TCRdb keeps in-frame clones, though not all of them. The sample includes some 150,000 clones, 80% to 90% of them seen just once. Source material: peripheral blood. All receptors come from a woman aged 55-70 years with active COVID-19. CDR3s include the opening cysteine and the closing phenylalanine or tryptophan. The order of the fields is J gene, V gene, CDR3 length, D gene, CDR3 protein. The D gene is left open where the match is weak.

TRBJ1-5 TRBV28 14 NA CASNKAGTQEPQHF
TRBJ2-7 TRBV4-3 20 TRBD2 CASSQDEFLAGVSESYEQYF
TRBJ1-3 TRBV7-9 16 NA CASSPPRVPSGNTIYF
TRBJ2-1 TRBV6-2/TRBV6-3 16 TRBD2 CASSTRASGRPNEQFF
TRBJ2-7 TRBV6-5 15 NA CASSYPGTRGYEQYF
TRBJ2-1 TRBV5-5 15 TRBD1 CASSFDRASYNEQFF
TRBJ2-3 TRBV7-9 14 TRBD2 CASKTGLSTDTQYF
TRBJ1-5 TRBV6-5 13 NA CASRAYSNQPQHF
TRBJ1-1 TRBV27 13 TRBD1 CASSLVQGTEAFF
TRBJ1-6 TRBV4-3 13 NA CASSQGANSPLHF
TRBJ2-3 TRBV5-1 17 TRBD2 CASSSAYASGSRDTQYF
TRBJ2-2 TRBV27 16 TRBD2 CASRPSREGRNGELFF
TRBJ2-7 TRBV18 15 TRBD1 CASSSGTGDSYEQYF
TRBJ1-5 TRBV7-9 16 TRBD1 CASSLGTGPEGQPQHF
TRBJ2-7 TRBV6-5 14 NA CASSYFGSSYEQYF
TRBJ1-1 TRBV5-1 14 TRBD1 CASSGPGQGTEAFF
TRBJ2-5 TRBV9 13 NA CASSVYGSETQYF
TRBJ1-1 TRBV4-2 15 NA CASSQDILFNTEAFF
TRBJ2-3 TRBV19 16 TRBD1 CATSGGGTGERDTQYF
TRBJ1-2 TRBV20-1 12 NA CSASPNGYGYTF
TRBJ2-1 TRBV3-1/TRBV3-2 16 NA CASSQDLLGGLNEQFF
TRBJ2-7 TRBV9 14 NA CASSVGQLSYEQYF
TRBJ2-2 TRBV11-3 14 NA CASSFASGTGELFF
TRBJ2-7 TRBV20-1 13 NA CSASFAGSYEQYF
TRBJ1-5 TRBV6-5 14 NA CASRAGESNQPQHF
TRBJ1-4 TRBV30 15 NA CAWSSLGGLGEKLFF
TRBJ2-1 TRBV7-3 17 TRBD2 CASSPAAGGLRNNEQFF